This T cell receptor beta chain comes out of a study of early T cells in non-severe SARS-CoV-2 infection. The table lists this clonotype with a few counts. The CDR3 loop spans 15 amino acids. Germline loops: CDR1 LNHDA, CDR2 SQIVND (reference sequence). Trimming cost V 0 bases and J 0 bases, with 9 bases left between them. Using its own MiXCR run on the 5' RACE reads, TCRdb lists one record per CDR3 protein. The sample shows tens of thousands of distinct CDR3 sequences, 4.5% to 7.5% of them seen only once. The TCR was taken from an adult who was a healthcare worker with PCR-confirmed SARS-CoV-2 infection or an uninfected control (not recorded which). Sequences were obtained from whole blood. The V call is TRBV19, the J call TRBJ2-7; D gene ambiguous. The CDR3 reads CASSIDTDHSYEQYF. As DNA, the CDR3 is TGTGCCAGTAGTATAGATACCGACCACTCCTACGAGCAGTACTTC.